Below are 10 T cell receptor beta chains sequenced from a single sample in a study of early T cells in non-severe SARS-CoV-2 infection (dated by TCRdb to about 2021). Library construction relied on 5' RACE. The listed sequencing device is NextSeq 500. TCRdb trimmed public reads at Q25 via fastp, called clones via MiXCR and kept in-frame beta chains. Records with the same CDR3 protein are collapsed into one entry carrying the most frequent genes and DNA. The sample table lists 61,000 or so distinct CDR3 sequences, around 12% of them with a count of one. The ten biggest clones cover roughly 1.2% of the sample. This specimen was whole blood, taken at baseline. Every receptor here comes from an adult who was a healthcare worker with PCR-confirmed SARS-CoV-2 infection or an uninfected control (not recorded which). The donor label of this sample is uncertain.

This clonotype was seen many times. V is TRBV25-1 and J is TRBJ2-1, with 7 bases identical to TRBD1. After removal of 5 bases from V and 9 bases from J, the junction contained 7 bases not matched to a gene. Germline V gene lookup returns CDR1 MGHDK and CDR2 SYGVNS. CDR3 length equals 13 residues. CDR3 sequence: CASSLTGAFEQFF. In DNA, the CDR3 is TGTGCCAGCAGTCTTACAGGGGCTTTTGAGCAGTTCTTC.

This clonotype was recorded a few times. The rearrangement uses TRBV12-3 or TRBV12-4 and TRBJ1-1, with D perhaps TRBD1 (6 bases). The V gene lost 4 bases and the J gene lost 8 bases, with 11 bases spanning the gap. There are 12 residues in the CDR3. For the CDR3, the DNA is TGTGCCAGCAGTTCAGGGGTCTCCGAAGCTTTCTTT. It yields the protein CASSSGVSEAFF.

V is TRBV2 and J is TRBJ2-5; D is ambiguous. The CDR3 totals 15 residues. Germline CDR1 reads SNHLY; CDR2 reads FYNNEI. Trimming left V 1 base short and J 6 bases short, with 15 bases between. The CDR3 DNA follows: TGTGCCAGCAGTGAAGGAGGCCAGCTTTTAAAGACCCAGTACTTC. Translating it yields CASSEGGQLLKTQYF. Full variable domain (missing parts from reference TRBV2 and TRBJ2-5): EPEVTQTPSHQVTQMGQEVILRCVPISNHLYFYWYRQILGQKVEFLVSFYNNEISEKSEIFDDQFSVERPDGSNFTLKIRSTKLEDSAMYFCASSEGGQLLKTQYFGPGTRLLVL.

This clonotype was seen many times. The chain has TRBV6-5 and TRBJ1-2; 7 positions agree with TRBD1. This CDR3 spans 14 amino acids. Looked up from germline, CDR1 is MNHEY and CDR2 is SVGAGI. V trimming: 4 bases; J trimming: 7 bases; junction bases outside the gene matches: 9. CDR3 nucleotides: TGTGCCAGCAGTTCCGGGGACAGTGGAGTTGGCTACACCTTC. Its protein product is CASSSGDSGVGYTF.

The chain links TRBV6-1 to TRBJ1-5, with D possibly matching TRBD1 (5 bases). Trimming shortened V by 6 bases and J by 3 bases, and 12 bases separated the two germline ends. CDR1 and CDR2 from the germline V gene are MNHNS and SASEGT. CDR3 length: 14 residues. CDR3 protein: CASSPRGYNQPQHF. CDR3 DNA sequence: TGTGCCAGCAGCCCCCGGGGGTACAATCAGCCCCAGCATTTT.

CDR3 sequence reads: CASSVGGNTQYF. The CDR3 DNA is TGTGCCAGCAGCGTAGGGGGGAATACGCAGTATTTT. V gene TRBV9 combines with J gene TRBJ2-3; TRBD1 or TRBD2 may be the D gene (5 bases each). Between the trimmed V and J ends, which lost 0 bases and 7 bases, there was a span of 6 bases. This CDR3 region has 12 residues. Germline V lookup: CDR1 SGDLS, CDR2 YYNGEE.

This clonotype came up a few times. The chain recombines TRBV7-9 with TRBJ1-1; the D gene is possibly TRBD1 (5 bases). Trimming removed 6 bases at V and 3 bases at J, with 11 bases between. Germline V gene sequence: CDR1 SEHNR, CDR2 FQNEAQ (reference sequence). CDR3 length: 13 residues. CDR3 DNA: TGTGCCAGCAGGTTACTACAGGACACTGAAGCTTTCTTT. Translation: CASRLLQDTEAFF.

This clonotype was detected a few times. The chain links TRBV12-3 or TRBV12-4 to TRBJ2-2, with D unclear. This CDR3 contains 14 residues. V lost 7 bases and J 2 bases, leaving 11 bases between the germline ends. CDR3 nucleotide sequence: TGTGCCAGCACTACACCCCCCAACACCGGGGAGCTGTTTTTT. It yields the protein CASTTPPNTGELFF.

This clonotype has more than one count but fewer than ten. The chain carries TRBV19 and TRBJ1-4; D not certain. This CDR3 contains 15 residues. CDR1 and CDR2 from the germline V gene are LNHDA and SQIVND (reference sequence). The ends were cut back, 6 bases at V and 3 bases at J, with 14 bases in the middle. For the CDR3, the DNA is TGTGCCAGTAGGACGAGAATCGTAGCTAATGAAAAACTGTTTTTT. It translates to CASRTRIVANEKLFF.

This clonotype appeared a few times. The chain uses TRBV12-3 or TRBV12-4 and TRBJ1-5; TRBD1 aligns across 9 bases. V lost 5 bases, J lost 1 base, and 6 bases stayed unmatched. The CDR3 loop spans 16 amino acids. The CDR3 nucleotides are TGTGCCAGCAGTGCAACAGGGGGCAGAAGCAATCAGCCCCAGCATTTT. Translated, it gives CASSATGGRSNQPQHF.